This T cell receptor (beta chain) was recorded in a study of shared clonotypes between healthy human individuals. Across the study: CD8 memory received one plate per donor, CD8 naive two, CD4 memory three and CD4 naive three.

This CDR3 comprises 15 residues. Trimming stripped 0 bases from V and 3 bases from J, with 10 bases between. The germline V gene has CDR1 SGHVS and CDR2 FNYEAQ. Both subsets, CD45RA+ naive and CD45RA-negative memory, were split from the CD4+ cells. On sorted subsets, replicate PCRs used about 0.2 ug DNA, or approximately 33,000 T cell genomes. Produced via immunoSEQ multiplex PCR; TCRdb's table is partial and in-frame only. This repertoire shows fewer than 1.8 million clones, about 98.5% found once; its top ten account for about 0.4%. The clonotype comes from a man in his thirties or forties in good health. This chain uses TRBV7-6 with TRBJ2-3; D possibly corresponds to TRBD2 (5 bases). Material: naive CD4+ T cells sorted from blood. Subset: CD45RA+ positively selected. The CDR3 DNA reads TGTGCCAGCAGCTTAGCGGACGGAGGAACAGATACGCAGTATTTT. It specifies CASSLADGGTDTQYF.